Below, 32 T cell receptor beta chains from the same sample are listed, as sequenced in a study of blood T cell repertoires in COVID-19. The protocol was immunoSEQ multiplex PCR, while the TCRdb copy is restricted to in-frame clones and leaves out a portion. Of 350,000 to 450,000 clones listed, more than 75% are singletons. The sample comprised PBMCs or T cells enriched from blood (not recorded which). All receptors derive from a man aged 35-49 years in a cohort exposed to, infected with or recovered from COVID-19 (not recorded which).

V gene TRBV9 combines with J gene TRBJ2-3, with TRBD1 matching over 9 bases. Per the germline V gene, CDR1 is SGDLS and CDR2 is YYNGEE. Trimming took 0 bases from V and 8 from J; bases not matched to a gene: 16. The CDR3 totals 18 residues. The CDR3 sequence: CASSVATGTGPQAGTQYF. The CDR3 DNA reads TGTGCCAGCAGCGTAGCTACGGGGACAGGGCCTCAGGCGGGTACGCAGTATTTT.

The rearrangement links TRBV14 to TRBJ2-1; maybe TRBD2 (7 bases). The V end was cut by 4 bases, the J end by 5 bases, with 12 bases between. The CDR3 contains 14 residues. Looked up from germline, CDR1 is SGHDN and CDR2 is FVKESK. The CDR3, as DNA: TGTGCCAGCAGCCGCTGGGGGGGGCACAATGAGCAGTTCTTC. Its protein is CASSRWGGHNEQFF.

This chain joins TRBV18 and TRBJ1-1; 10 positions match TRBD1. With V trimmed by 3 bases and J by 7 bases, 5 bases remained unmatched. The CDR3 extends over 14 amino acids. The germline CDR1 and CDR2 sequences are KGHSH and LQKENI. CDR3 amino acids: CASSPTDRGNEAFF. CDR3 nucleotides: TGTGCCAGCTCACCCACGGACAGGGGGAATGAAGCTTTCTTT.

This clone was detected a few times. CDR3 loop: CASSLVVSGRGYTF. In DNA form, the CDR3 reads TGTGCCAGCAGCTTGGTTGTTTCCGGTCGTGGCTACACCTTC. The chain uses TRBV5-4 and TRBJ1-2, with D uncertain. This CDR3 spans 14 amino acids. Trimming left V 0 bases short and J 7 bases short, with 13 bases between. The germline CDR1 and CDR2 sequences are SGHNT and YYREEE (reference sequence). Full variable domain (rest looked up from reference TRBV5-4 and TRBJ1-2): ETGVTQSPTHLIKTRGQQVTLRCSSQSGHNTVSWYQQALGQGPQFIFQYYREEENGRGNFPPRFSGLQFPNYSSELNVNALELDDSALYLCASSLVVSGRGYTFGSGTRLTVV.

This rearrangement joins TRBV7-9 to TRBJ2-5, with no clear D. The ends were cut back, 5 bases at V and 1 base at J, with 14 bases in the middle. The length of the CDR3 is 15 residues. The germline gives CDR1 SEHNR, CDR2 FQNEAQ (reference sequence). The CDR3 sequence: CASSPAITGQETQYF. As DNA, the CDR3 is TGTGCCAGCAGCCCCGCTATAACCGGCCAAGAGACCCAGTACTTC.

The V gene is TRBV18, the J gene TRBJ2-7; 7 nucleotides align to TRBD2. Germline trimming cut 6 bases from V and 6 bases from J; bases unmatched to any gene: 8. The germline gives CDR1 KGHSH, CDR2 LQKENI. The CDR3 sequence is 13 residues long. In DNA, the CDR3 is TGTGCCAGCTCCCCTGGGGGGGAGCTCGAGCAGTACTTC. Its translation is CASSPGGELEQYF.

CDR3 residues: CASSPWAETDTQYF. The DNA of the CDR3 is TGTGCCAGCTCACCATGGGCCGAAACAGATACGCAGTATTTT. The chain is built from TRBV18 and TRBJ2-3; no definite D call. Trimming removed 2 bases at V and 3 bases at J, with 9 bases between. The CDR3 has 14 residues. The germline V gene has CDR1 KGHSH and CDR2 LQKENI.

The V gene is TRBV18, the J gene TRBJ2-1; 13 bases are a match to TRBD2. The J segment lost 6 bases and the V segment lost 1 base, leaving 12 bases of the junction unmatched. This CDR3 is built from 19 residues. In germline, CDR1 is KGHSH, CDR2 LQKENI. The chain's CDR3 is CASSPLGFGLAGVSNEQFF. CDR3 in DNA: TGTGCCAGCTCACCACTTGGATTCGGACTAGCGGGAGTCAGCAATGAGCAGTTCTTC. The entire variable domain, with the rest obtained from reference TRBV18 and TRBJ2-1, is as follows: NAGVMQNPRHLVRRRGQEARLRCSPMKGHSHVYWYRQLPEEGLKFMVYLQKENIIDESGMPKERFSAEFPKEGPSILRIQQVVRGDSAAYFCASSPLGFGLAGVSNEQFFGPGTRLTVL.

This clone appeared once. For the CDR3, the DNA is TGCGCCAGCAGCCCTTCTAGCGGGAGAAACTACGAGCAGTACTTC. The encoded protein is CASSPSSGRNYEQYF. This chain connects TRBV5-1 to TRBJ2-7; the match to TRBD2 covers 10 bases. This CDR3 region has 15 residues. Germline CDR1 reads SGHRS; CDR2 reads YFSETQ. Unmatched junction bases numbered 7, after V lost 4 bases and J lost 3 bases.

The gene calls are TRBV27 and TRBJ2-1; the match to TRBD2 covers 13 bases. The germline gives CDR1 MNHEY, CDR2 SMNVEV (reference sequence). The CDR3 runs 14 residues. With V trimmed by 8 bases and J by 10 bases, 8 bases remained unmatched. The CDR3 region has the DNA TGTGCCAGCGGCGGGACTAGCGGGATTGGGGAGCAGTTCTTC. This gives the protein CASGGTSGIGEQFF.

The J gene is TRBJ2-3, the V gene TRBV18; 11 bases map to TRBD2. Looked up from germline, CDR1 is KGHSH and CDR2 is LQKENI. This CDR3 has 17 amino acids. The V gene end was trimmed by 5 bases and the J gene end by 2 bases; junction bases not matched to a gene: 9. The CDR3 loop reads CASSARLAGRATDTQYF. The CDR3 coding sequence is TGTGCCAGCTCAGCTAGACTAGCGGGGAGGGCCACAGATACGCAGTATTTT. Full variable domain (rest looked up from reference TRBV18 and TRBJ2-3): NAGVMQNPRHLVRRRGQEARLRCSPMKGHSHVYWYRQLPEEGLKFMVYLQKENIIDESGMPKERFSAEFPKEGPSILRIQQVVRGDSAAYFCASSARLAGRATDTQYFGPGTRLTVL.

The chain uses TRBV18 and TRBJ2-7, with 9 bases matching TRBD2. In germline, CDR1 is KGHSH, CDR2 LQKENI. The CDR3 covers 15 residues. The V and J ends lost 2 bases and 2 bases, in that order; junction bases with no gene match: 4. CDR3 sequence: CASSPVAGGTYEQYF. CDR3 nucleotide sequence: TGTGCCAGCTCACCAGTGGCGGGAGGGACCTACGAGCAGTACTTC.

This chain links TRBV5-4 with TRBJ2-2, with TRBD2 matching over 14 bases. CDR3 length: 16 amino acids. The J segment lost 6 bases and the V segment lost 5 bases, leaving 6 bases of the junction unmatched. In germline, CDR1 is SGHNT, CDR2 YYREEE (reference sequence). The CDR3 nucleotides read TGTGCCAGCAGTTCCGGGACTAGCGGGAGTGCCGGGGAGCTGTTTTTT. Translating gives CASSSGTSGSAGELFF.

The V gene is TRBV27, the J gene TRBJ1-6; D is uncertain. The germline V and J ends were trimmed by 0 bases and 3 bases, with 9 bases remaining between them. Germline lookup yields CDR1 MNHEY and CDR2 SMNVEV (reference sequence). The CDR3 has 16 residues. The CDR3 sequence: CASSLSGGYYNSPLHF. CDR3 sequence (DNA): TGTGCCAGCAGTTTATCAGGCGGTTACTATAATTCACCCCTCCACTTT.

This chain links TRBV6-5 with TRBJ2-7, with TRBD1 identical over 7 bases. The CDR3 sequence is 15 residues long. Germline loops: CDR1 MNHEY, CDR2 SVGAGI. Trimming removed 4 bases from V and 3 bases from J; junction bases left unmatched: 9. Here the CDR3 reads CASSSPGGPLYEQYF. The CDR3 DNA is TGTGCCAGCAGTTCCCCAGGGGGTCCGCTCTACGAGCAGTACTTC.

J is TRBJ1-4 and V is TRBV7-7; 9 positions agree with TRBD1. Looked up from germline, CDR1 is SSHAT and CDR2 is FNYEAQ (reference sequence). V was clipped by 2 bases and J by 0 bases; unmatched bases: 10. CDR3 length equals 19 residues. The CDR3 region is CASSLIVNTGGATNEKLFF. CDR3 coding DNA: TGTGCCAGCAGCTTAATCGTAAACACAGGGGGCGCAACTAATGAAAAACTGTTTTTT.

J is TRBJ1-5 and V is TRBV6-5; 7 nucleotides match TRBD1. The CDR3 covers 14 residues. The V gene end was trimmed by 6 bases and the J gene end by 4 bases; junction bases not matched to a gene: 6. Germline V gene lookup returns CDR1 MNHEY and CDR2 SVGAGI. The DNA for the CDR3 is TGTGCCAGCAGACCGGGACAGTTTAATCAGCCCCAGCATTTT. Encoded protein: CASRPGQFNQPQHF.

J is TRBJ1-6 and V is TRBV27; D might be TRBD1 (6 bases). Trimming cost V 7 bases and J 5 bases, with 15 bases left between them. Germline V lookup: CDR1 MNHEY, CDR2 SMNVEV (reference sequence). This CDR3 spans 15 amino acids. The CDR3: CASKPGHKNNSPLHF. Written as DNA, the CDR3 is TGTGCCAGCAAGCCGGGACATAAAAATAATTCACCCCTCCACTTT.

CDR3 protein: CASSSQGQGKETQYF. The CDR3 bases are TGTGCCAGCAGCTCCCAAGGACAGGGGAAAGAGACCCAGTACTTC. The V call is TRBV7-9, the J call TRBJ2-5; 9 positions match TRBD1. The V gene end was trimmed by 4 bases and the J gene end by 3 bases; junction bases not matched to a gene: 6. The CDR3 spans 15 residues. Germline assignment: CDR1 SEHNR and CDR2 FQNEAQ (reference sequence).

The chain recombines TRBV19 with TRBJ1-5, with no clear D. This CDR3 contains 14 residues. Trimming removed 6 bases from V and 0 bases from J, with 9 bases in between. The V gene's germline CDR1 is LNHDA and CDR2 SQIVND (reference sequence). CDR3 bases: TGTGCCAGTAGAACAGTTTATAGCAATCAGCCCCAGCATTTT. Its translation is CASRTVYSNQPQHF.

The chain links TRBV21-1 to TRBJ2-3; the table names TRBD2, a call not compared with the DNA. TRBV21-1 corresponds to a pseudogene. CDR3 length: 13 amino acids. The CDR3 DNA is TGTGCCAAGAGGGGAGGCCCCACAGATACGCAGTATTTT. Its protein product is CAKRGGPTDTQYF.

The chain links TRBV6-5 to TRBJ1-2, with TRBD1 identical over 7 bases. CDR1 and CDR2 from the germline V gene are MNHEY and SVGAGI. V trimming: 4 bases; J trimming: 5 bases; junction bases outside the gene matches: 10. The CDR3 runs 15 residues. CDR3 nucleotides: TGTGCCAGCAGTTCACCGGGACAGATTAAATATGGCTACACCTTC. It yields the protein CASSSPGQIKYGYTF.

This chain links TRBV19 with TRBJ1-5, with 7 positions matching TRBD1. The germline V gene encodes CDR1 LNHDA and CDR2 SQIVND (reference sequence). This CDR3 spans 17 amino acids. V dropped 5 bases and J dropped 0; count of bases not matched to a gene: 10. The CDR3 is CASSPRDSFYSNQPQHF. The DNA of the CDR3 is TGTGCCAGTAGTCCCCGGGACAGTTTTTATAGCAATCAGCCCCAGCATTTT.

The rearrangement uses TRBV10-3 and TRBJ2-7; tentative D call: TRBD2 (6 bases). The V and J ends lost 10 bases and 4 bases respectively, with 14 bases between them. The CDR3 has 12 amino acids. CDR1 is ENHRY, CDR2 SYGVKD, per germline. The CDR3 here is CATKGTLYEQYF. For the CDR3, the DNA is TGTGCCACCAAAGGGACTCTATACGAGCAGTACTTC.

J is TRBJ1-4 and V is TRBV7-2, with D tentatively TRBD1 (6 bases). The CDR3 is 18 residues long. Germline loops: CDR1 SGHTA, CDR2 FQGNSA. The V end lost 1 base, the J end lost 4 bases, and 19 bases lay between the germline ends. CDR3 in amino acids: CASSLVGGGGWVNEKLFF. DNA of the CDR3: TGTGCCAGCAGCTTAGTTGGGGGCGGAGGTTGGGTTAATGAAAAACTGTTTTTT.

CDR3 in DNA: TGTGCCAGCACTCGACAGGTACTAGCGGGAGCGACACACACAGATACGCAGTATTTT. This translates into CASTRQVLAGATHTDTQYF. This sequence joins TRBV6-4 and TRBJ2-3; 11 bases line up with TRBD2. J lost 2 bases, V lost 7 bases, and 17 bases had no gene match. The CDR3 contains 19 residues. Per the germline V gene, CDR1 is MRHNA and CDR2 is SNTAGT.

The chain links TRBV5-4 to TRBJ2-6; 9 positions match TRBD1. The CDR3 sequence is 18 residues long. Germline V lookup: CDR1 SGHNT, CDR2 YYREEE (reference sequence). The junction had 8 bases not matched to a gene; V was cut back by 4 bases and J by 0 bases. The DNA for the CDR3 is TGTGCCAGCAGCGGGAGGACAGGGGAGCACTCTGGGGCCAACGTCCTGACTTTC. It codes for CASSGRTGEHSGANVLTF.

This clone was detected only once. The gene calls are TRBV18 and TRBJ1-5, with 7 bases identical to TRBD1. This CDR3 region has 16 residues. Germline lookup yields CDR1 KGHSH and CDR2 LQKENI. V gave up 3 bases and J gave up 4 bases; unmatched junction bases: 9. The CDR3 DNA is TGTGCCAGCTCACCCTCCTGGGACAGCCGAAATCAGCCCCAGCATTTT. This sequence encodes CASSPSWDSRNQPQHF.

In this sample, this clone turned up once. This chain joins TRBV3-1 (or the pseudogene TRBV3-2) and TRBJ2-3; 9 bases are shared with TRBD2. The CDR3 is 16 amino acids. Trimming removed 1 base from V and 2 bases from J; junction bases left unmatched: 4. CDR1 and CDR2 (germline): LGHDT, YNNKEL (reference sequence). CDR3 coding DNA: TGTGCCAGCAGCCAAGTCGCGGGAGGGAACACAGATACGCAGTATTTT. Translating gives CASSQVAGGNTDTQYF.

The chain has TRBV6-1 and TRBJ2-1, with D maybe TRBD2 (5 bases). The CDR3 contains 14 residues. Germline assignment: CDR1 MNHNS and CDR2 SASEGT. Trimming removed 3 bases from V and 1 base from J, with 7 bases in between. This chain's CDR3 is CASSDPGSYNEQFF. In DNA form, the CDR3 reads TGTGCCAGCAGTGACCCGGGATCCTACAATGAGCAGTTCTTC.

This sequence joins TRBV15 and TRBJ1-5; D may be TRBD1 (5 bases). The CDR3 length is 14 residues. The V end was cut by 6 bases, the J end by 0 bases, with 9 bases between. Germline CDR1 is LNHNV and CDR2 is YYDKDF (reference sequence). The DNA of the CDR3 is TGTGCCACCAGTCTGGGGGGTAGCAATCAGCCCCAGCATTTT. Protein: CATSLGGSNQPQHF.

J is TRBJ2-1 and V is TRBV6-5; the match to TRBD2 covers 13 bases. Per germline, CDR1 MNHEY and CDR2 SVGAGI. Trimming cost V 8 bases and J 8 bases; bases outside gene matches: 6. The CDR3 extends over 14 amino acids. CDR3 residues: CASLGLAGLDEQFF. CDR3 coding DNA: TGTGCCAGCTTGGGACTAGCGGGACTGGATGAGCAGTTCTTC.